This record covers a single TCR beta chain. The antigen remains undetermined. Sequence at one end of the junction differs from germline and may be a read error. Individual cDNA molecules carried attached unique molecular identifiers. Each CDR3 protein gets one entry after TCRdb re-called the 5' RACE reads with MiXCR. The table includes 69,000 or so distinct CDR3 sequences, approximately 4.5% detected once. The CDR3 consists of 14 residues. CDR1 SGHAT and CDR2 FQNNGV come from the germline V gene. The data derive from a study of early T cells in non-severe SARS-CoV-2 infection. Study at large: The study sequenced bulk RNA from unsorted whole blood, with chains unpaired.

Study-level points and caveats: Reliance on VDJdb matching favored anti-spike CD8 responses; private and CD4 specificities were missed.

Sample: whole blood, taken at baseline. The V call is TRBV11-2, the J call TRBJ2-2; the D is unclear. This sequence was found in an adult who was a healthcare worker with PCR-confirmed SARS-CoV-2 infection or an uninfected control (not recorded which). The donor label of this sample is uncertain. The CDR3 loop is CASSLLVNAGELFF. CDR3 sequence (DNA): TGTGCCAGCAGCTTATTGGTGAACGCCGGGGAGCTGTTTTTT. Complete variable domain (other parts from reference TRBV11-2 and TRBJ2-2): EAGVAQSPRYKIIEKRQSVAFWCNPISGHATLYWYQQILGQGPKLLIQFQNNGVVDDSQLPKDRFSAERLKGVDSTLKIQPAKLEDSAVYLCASSLLVNAGELFFGEGSRLTVL.